The 22 T cell receptor beta chains below come from one sample, sequenced in a study of spatial heterogeneity in lung cancer. Indicated time point: blood at routine non-recurrence follow-up after resection. Via MiXCR, TCRdb re-called the 5' RACE reads, giving one row per CDR3 protein. The table shows around 100,000 distinct CDR3 sequences, with 10% to 13% occurring only once. The material was PBMCs, obtained at follow-up. The receptors stem from a female donor with early-stage non-small cell lung cancer.

This clonotype was detected a few times. V usage is TRBV10-3 and J usage is TRBJ1-6; weak D call: TRBD1 (5 bases). Germline CDR1 ENHRY, CDR2 SYGVKD. The CDR3 is 13 amino acids. V lost 10 bases and J 4 bases, leaving 11 bases between the germline ends. In nucleotides, the CDR3 is TGTGCCACCGGAGACAGTTATAATTCACCCCTCCACTTT. Translation: CATGDSYNSPLHF.

The sample holds many counts of this clonotype. CDR3 in DNA: TGTGCCAGCAATTACGGGGGCACTGAAGCTTTCTTT. Residues: CASNYGGTEAFF. The rearrangement uses TRBV28 and TRBJ1-1, with TRBD1 as a possible D gene (5 bases). In germline, CDR1 is MDHEN, CDR2 SYDVKM. This CDR3 has 12 amino acids. Deletions cut 7 bases from V and 4 bases from J, with 10 bases between. Combining the CDR3 with reference TRBV28 and TRBJ1-1 gives the whole variable domain DVKVTQSSRYLVKRTGEKVFLECVQDMDHENMFWYRQDPGLGLRLIYFSYDVKMKEKGDIPEGYSVSREKKERFSLILESASTNQTSMYLCASNYGGTEAFFGQGTRLTVV.

The chain combines TRBV24-1 with TRBJ1-2; TRBD1 might be the D (6 bases). There are 14 residues in the CDR3. The V end lost 5 bases, the J end lost 7 bases, and 16 bases lay between the germline ends. Germline CDR1 KGHDR, CDR2 SFDVKD. The CDR3, as DNA: TGTGCCACCAGTGGTGGACAGAGACCAACTGGCTACACCTTC. The encoded protein is CATSGGQRPTGYTF.

The chain joins TRBV4-2 to TRBJ1-2; TRBD1 might be the D (5 bases). Trimming took 4 bases from V and 1 from J, leaving 13 bases between them. This CDR3 has 15 amino acids. CDR1 is LGHNA, CDR2 YNFKEQ, per germline. CDR3 loop: CASSPEVQDNYGYTF. The CDR3 nucleotides read TGTGCCAGCAGCCCAGAAGTACAGGATAACTATGGCTACACCTTC.

There are a few counts of this clonotype. The chain combines TRBV9 with TRBJ2-7, with D perhaps given as TRBD1 or TRBD2 (5 bases each). Germline V gene data show CDR1 as SGDLS and CDR2 as YYNGEE. The CDR3 has 14 amino acids. V lost 3 bases and J 3 bases, leaving 13 bases between the germline ends. The CDR3 DNA follows: TGTGCCAGCAGCGCCACTGGGACGGACTACGAGCAGTACTTC. This gives the protein CASSATGTDYEQYF.

The rearrangement uses TRBV27 and TRBJ2-5; D is undetermined. CDR3 size: 13 residues. V was shortened by 5 bases and J by 6 bases, with 13 bases between the two germline ends. The germline V gene has CDR1 MNHEY and CDR2 SMNVEV (reference sequence). The CDR3 nucleotides read TGTGCCAGCAGTACCCGACTTTCACAGACCCAGTACTTC. This sequence encodes CASSTRLSQTQYF.

This clonotype was counted a few times. V usage is TRBV10-3 and J usage is TRBJ2-3; D is uncertain. Germline CDR1 ENHRY, CDR2 SYGVKD. This CDR3 has 12 residues. Trimming removed 3 bases at V and 5 bases at J, with 6 bases between. CDR3 in amino acids: CAISDLRDTQYF. In DNA, the CDR3 is TGTGCCATCAGTGATCTAAGAGATACGCAGTATTTT.

The V and J genes are TRBV6-1 and TRBJ1-1; D gene uncertain. The germline V gene has CDR1 MNHNS and CDR2 SASEGT. V shed 8 bases and J shed 0 bases, with 25 bases lying between them. The CDR3 is 18 residues long. CDR3 sequence (DNA): TGTGCCAGCGCAGTGAGAGCTTTGCGCTATCCCATGAACACTGAAGCTTTCTTT. It encodes CASAVRALRYPMNTEAFF.

This clonotype was observed many times. The chain employs TRBV27 and TRBJ2-2, with 9 nucleotides matching TRBD2. From germline, CDR1 is MNHEY and CDR2 SMNVEV (reference sequence). Trimming removed 7 bases from V and 7 bases from J; junction bases left unmatched: 13. The CDR3 covers 16 residues. As DNA, the CDR3 is TGTGCCAGCAAATCAGCGGGCGGGAGGGCCTTCGGGGAGCTGTTTTTT. The encoded protein is CASKSAGGRAFGELFF.

V usage is TRBV7-2 and J usage is TRBJ2-2, with 8 bases aligning to TRBD2. V shed 3 bases and J 0 bases; nucleotides not matched to a gene: 0. There are 15 residues in the CDR3. The germline V gene has CDR1 SGHTA and CDR2 FQGNSA. The CDR3 DNA is TGTGCCAGCAGCTTTAGCGGGACGAACACCGGGGAGCTGTTTTTT. Translated, it gives CASSFSGTNTGELFF.

The chain couples TRBV9 to TRBJ2-1; possibly TRBD1 for D (6 bases). This CDR3 is 16 amino acids long. Germline V gene lookup returns CDR1 SGDLS and CDR2 YYNGEE. Trimming cost V 3 bases and J 6 bases, with 19 bases left between them. The CDR3 DNA reads TGTGCCAGCAGCGAGACCGGGACACCGAGCACCAATGAGCAGTTCTTC. Protein: CASSETGTPSTNEQFF.

The chain is built from TRBV7-8 and TRBJ2-1; perhaps D is TRBD1 or TRBD2 (6 bases each). The V gene lost 5 bases and the J gene lost 0 bases, with 14 bases spanning the gap. This CDR3 is 16 amino acids long. Germline V gene data show CDR1 as SGHVS and CDR2 as FQNEAQ. CDR3 in DNA: TGTGCCAGCAGCGGGGGGCACGCGAGCTCCTACAATGAGCAGTTCTTC. Translated: CASSGGHASSYNEQFF.

The chain links TRBV5-6 to TRBJ2-7, with 8 positions matching TRBD1. The CDR3 loop spans 14 amino acids. V dropped 3 bases and J dropped 1; count of bases not matched to a gene: 3. CDR1 and CDR2 (germline): SGHDT, YYEEEE. The CDR3 reads CASSYRDRSYEQYV. CDR3 coding DNA: TGTGCCAGCAGCTACCGGGACAGGTCCTACGAGCAGTACGTC.

This clonotype came up a few times. V gene TRBV7-9 combines with J gene TRBJ1-2, with D possibly matching TRBD1 (6 bases). Germline assignment: CDR1 SEHNR and CDR2 FQNEAQ (reference sequence). The CDR3 covers 14 residues. V was trimmed by 6 bases and J by 6 bases, leaving 17 bases between them. The CDR3 DNA reads TGTGCCAGCAGGCAAACAGGGACTTCTGATGGCTACACCTTC. Translated: CASRQTGTSDGYTF.

This clonotype appeared many times. The rearrangement joins TRBV10-3 to TRBJ1-1; 9 bases match TRBD1. V shed 6 bases and J 11 bases; nucleotides not matched to a gene: 19. Germline loops: CDR1 ENHRY, CDR2 SYGVKD. The CDR3 covers 16 residues. The CDR3 sequence is CAIRSGTGLKGTVAFF. DNA of the CDR3: TGTGCCATCAGATCCGGGACAGGGCTGAAGGGAACGGTCGCTTTCTTT.

V usage is TRBV28 and J usage is TRBJ2-1; D perhaps matches TRBD1 (5 bases). Trimming stripped 5 bases from V and 8 bases from J, with 25 bases between. Germline values: CDR1 MDHEN, CDR2 SYDVKM. CDR3 length: 17 amino acids. The CDR3 nucleotides are TGTGCCAGCAGTACCAGGGAAGGATCCATATATGACGATGAGCAGTTCTTC. It translates to CASSTREGSIYDDEQFF.

This clonotype was picked up a small number of times. This chain links TRBV24-1 with TRBJ2-1; 7 bases fit TRBD1. The CDR3 length is 14 residues. Germline V CDR1 and CDR2: KGHDR, SFDVKD. After removal of 5 bases from V and 1 base from J, the junction contained 1 base not matched to a gene. Here the CDR3 DNA reads TGTGCCACCAGTGGACAGGGTTCCTACAATGAGCAGTTCTTC. It yields the protein CATSGQGSYNEQFF.

Points on this clonotype: A much larger clone differs from this one at a single base, so this may be a read error. This chain uses TRBV28 with TRBJ2-6; 9 bases align to TRBD1. The CDR3 loop spans 17 amino acids. The germline CDR1 and CDR2 sequences are MDHEN and SYDVKM. Trimming cost V 10 bases and J 0 bases; bases outside gene matches: 10. The CDR3 loop reads CANSPGTGFSGANVLTF. The CDR3 DNA follows: TGTGCCAACAGCCCCGGGACAGGGTTCTCTGGGGCCAACGTCCTGACTTTC.

The V call is TRBV20-1, the J call TRBJ2-1, with 9 bases fitting TRBD2. This CDR3 is built from 15 residues. The junction had 15 bases not matched to a gene; V was cut back by 6 bases and J by 9 bases. Germline V CDR1 and CDR2: DFQATT, SNEGSKA (reference sequence). CDR3 sequence (DNA): TGCAGTGCCCCGGTGGGACTAGCCTTCTACGGTGAGCAGTTCTTC. This gives the protein CSAPVGLAFYGEQFF.

This clonotype has a handful of counts. This chain joins TRBV28 and TRBJ2-7; weak D call: TRBD1 (5 bases). Trimming removed 5 bases at V and 0 bases at J, with 14 bases between. Germline loops: CDR1 MDHEN, CDR2 SYDVKM. The CDR3 is made up of 15 amino acids. CDR3 in amino acids: CASSQLTDYSYEQYF. CDR3 coding DNA: TGTGCCAGCAGTCAGCTGACAGATTACTCCTACGAGCAGTACTTC. Full variable domain (outside the CDR3, taken from reference TRBV28 and TRBJ2-7): DVKVTQSSRYLVKRTGEKVFLECVQDMDHENMFWYRQDPGLGLRLIYFSYDVKMKEKGDIPEGYSVSREKKERFSLILESASTNQTSMYLCASSQLTDYSYEQYFGPGTRLTVT.

The J gene is TRBJ2-7, the V gene TRBV6-2 or TRBV6-3; TRBD1 is a possible D gene (6 bases). Germline CDR1 MNHEY, CDR2 SVGEGT. CDR3 length: 14 amino acids. V lost 5 bases to trimming and J lost 0 bases, with 11 bases between them. Written as DNA, the CDR3 is TGTGCCAGCAGTCAACAGGGAAGCTCCTACGAGCAGTACGTC. This translates into CASSQQGSSYEQYV.

There are a few counts of this clonotype. This chain uses TRBV30 with TRBJ1-1; D call uncertain. Germline CDR1 GTSNPN, CDR2 SVGIG (reference sequence). The CDR3 is made up of 16 amino acids. V was trimmed by 0 bases and J by 3 bases, leaving 17 bases between them. The CDR3 DNA sequence: TGTGCCTGGAGTGTAGTCTGGGGAGGACCTGACACTGAAGCTTTCTTT. Protein sequence: CAWSVVWGGPDTEAFF.